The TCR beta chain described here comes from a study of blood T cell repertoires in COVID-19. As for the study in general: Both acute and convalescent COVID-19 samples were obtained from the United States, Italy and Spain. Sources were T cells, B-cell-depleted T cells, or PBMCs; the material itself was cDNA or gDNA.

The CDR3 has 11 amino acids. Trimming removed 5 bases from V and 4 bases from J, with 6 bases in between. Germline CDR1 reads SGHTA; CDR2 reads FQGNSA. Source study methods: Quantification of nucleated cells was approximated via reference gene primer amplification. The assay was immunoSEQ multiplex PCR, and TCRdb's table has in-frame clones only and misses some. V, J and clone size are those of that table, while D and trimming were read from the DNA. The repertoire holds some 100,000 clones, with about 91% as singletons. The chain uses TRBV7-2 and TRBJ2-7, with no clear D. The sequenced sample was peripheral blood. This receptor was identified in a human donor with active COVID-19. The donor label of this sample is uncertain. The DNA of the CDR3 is TGTGCCAGCAGCCCCCAATACGAGCAGTACTTC. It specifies CASSPQYEQYF.